This TCR beta chain appears in the sequencing data of a study of blood T cell repertoires in COVID-19. The wider study: The analysed material was cDNA or gDNA that came from T cells, B-cell-depleted T cells, or PBMCs.

This clone was detected only once. J gave up 7 bases and V 7 bases, and 10 bases lay outside the gene matches. CDR1 and CDR2 from the germline V gene are MNHEY and SMNVEV (reference sequence). The CDR3 consists of 15 residues. TCRdb's table, derived via immunoSEQ multiplex PCR, lists solely in-frame clones and lacks some. Of about 210,000 clones listed, 92% are singletons. The J gene is TRBJ1-6, the V gene TRBV27; 7 bases line up with TRBD1. Specimen: peripheral blood. This receptor was taken from a man aged 25 to 45 with acute or convalescent COVID-19. CDR3 amino acids: CASTPRPGQNSPLHF. In DNA, the CDR3 is TGTGCCAGCACCCCCAGACCGGGACAGAATTCACCCCTCCACTTT.